This T cell receptor beta chain was identified during a study of blood T cells in healthy people across ages (dated by TCRdb to 2013 to 2016). Concerning the study at large: In model experiments, template switching captured about one uniquely barcoded TCR beta cDNA molecule for every two T cells. Age-related changes in TCR beta repertoire diversity were measured in the study by deep sequencing normalized with unique cDNA molecular identifiers. The donors were split into four age groups: young (average roughly 15 years), middle-aged (39), aged (approximately 60) and long-lived (more than 80). To avoid experimental bias, donors of different ages were randomly spread across the sequencing lanes. For two donors (one aged 18 to 29 and one aged 80 or older), the study analyzed two additional independent replicas of 1 million unique cDNA reads from the same blood draw.

Study-level results and caveats: Compared with the aged group, more naive CD4+ T cells, fewer expanded clones and increased TCR diversity were shown by the long-lived group, suggesting age selection. There was a strong correlation between observed TCR beta diversity and the percentage of naive T cells measured by flow cytometry. Estimates of total diversity from one million sequenced T cells were regarded as lower bounds and underestimates. Donor CMV infection status was unknown, potentially confounding age-related changes in expanded clonotypes. Observed TCR beta diversity per million T cells fell roughly linearly with age, and a significant reduction was already apparent by age around 36. Since profiling was done on bulk unsorted PBMCs, naive and antigen-experienced compartments could not be conclusively compared.

This clonotype was seen a few times. The antigen it binds to is not known. Base qualities are missing; no much larger clone stands one base away. Preparation of the library involved 5' RACE. Sequencing relied on an Illumina HiSeq 2500. A second PCR of about 6 to 11 cycles was run with a J-beta primer mix and a sample-barcoded 5' primer. Each TCR beta cDNA molecule received a unique molecular identifier from a template-switch 5' adaptor carrying 12 random nucleotides. At least 2.5 million CDR3-containing paired-end reads were obtained from each sample. All of the RNA was converted into first-strand cDNA using the Mint cDNA synthesis kit, with a TRBC-specific oligonucleotide serving as the primer. After uracil-DNA glycosylase treatment, a first 18-cycle PCR used universal primers M1SS and BC2_uni_R on all cDNA. Turning to the authors' computational methods: For normalization, 1 million high-quality reads, each with a distinct molecular identifier, were randomly selected from each sample. Reads with shared molecular identifiers were discarded instead of being binned into consensus sequences. MiTCR, run with a Q25 quality threshold and the strictest error-elimination algorithm, handled CDR3 identification, clonotype clustering and error correction. A nonparametric unseen species model with Euler transformation was used to estimate lower-bound total TCR beta diversity. The raw public data were reprocessed by TCRdb itself: fastp quality trimming at Q25, MiXCR clonotype calling, in-frame beta chains only. CDR3 protein sequences are deduplicated, and each keeps its most common genes and DNA. The V and J calls and clone size come from TCRdb's table, not from the authors' own analysis. The sample records some 550,000 distinct CDR3 sequences, 40% to 55% of which are singletons. Of the sample, just under 25% is held by the ten largest clones.

Systemically healthy Caucasian individuals from Russia, 35 to 50 in total and aged about 6 to 90 years, were included as donors. About 10 milliliters of peripheral blood were collected from each donor into EDTA-treated Vacutainer tubes. PBMCs were isolated by Ficoll-Paque density-gradient centrifugation, with at least 7 million obtained per sample. Total RNA was extracted from PBMCs with Trizol reagent, with at least 6 micrograms obtained per sample. Naive CD45RAhigh/CD27high T cell percentages were measured by flow cytometry on a PBMC aliquot from every donor. The CDR3 has 17 amino acids, counting the end cysteine and phenylalanine. The entry retains the CDR3 DNA only, 51 bases that are in frame from base 1. V and J lose 3 bases and 5 bases, and a span of 25 bases separates them. From the germline V gene (reference sequence), CDR1 is DFQATT and CDR2 is SNEGSKA.

The clonotype originates from a man at least 80 years old in good health. The material sequenced was blood. This receptor chain uses TRBV20-1 and TRBJ2-5, with no reliable assignment of the D segment. The sequenced DNA: TGCAGTGCTAGTAAGGAAGGAGAGGACGGCCCAGTGGAGACCCAGTACTTC. It specifies CSASKEGEDGPVETQYF.